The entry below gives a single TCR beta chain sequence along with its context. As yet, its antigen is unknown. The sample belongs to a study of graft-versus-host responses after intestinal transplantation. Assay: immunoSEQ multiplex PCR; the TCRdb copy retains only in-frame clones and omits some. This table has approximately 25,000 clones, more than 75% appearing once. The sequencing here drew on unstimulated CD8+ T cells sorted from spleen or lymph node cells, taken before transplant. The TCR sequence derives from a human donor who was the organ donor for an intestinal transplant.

CDR3 coding DNA: TGTGCCAGCAGCCAGCCAAGCGGGACTAGCGGACGAATTACCTACGAGCAGTACTTC. Its protein is CASSQPSGTSGRITYEQYF. V gene TRBV2 combines with J gene TRBJ2-7; TRBD2 matches at 11 bases. J gave up 2 bases and V 6 bases, and 18 bases lay outside the gene matches. Germline CDR1 and CDR2: SNHLY and FYNNEI. This CDR3 is built from 19 residues.